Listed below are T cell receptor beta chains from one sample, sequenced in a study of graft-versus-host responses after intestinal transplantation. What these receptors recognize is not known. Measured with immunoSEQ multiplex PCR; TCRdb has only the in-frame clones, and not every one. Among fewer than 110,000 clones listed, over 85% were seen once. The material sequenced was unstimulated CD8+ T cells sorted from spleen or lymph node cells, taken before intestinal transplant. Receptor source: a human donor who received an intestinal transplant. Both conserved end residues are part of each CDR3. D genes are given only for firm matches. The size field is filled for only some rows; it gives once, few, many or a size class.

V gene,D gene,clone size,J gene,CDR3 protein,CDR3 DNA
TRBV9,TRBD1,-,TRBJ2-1,CASSAPHRGFNEQFF,TGTGCCAGCAGCGCCCCCCACAGGGGATTTAATGAGCAGTTCTTC
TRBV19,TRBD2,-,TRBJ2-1,CASSPGLARDLYNEQFF,TGTGCCAGTAGTCCTGGACTAGCCCGCGATCTCTACAATGAGCAGTTCTTC
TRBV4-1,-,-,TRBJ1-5,CASSQSDEDRFSNQPQHF,TGCGCCAGCAGCCAGAGCGATGAGGACAGATTTAGCAATCAGCCCCAGCATTTT
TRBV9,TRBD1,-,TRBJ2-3,CASSARQGMGTDTQYF,TGTGCCAGCAGCGCTAGACAGGGAATGGGCACAGATACGCAGTATTTT
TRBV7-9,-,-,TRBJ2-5,CASSSGDFGTQYF,TGTGCCAGCAGCTCCGGGGATTTTGGGACCCAGTACTTC
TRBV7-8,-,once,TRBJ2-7,CASSLRGPSEQYF,TGTGCCAGCAGCCTCCGTGGTCCCTCTGAGCAGTACTTC
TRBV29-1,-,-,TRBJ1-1,CSVDRGGTEAFF,TGCAGCGTTGACAGGGGAGGCACTGAAGCTTTCTTT
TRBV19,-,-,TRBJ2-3,CASSIGGGYTDTQYF,TGTGCCAGTAGTATAGGAGGCGGGTACACAGATACGCAGTATTTT
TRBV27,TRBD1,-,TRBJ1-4,CASSGGTGRNEKLFF,TGTGCCAGCAGCGGCGGGACAGGGCGGAACGAAAAACTGTTTTTT
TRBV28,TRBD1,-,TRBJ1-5,CASSFRPRDRGNQPQHF,TGTGCCAGCAGTTTTCGTCCCCGGGACAGGGGTAATCAGCCCCAGCATTTT
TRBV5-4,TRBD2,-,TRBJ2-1,CASSLRWEGYNEQFF,TGTGCCAGCAGCTTGAGGTGGGAGGGATACAATGAGCAGTTCTTC
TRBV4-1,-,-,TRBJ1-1,CASSQRDSNTEAFF,TGCGCCAGCAGCCAGAGGGATTCGAACACTGAAGCTTTCTTT
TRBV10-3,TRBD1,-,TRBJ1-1,CAISRADRENTEAFF,TGTGCCATCAGCAGAGCAGACAGGGAGAACACTGAAGCTTTCTTT
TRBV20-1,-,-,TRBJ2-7,CSARPSIVQYF,TGCAGTGCTAGACCCTCGATTGTGCAGTACTTC
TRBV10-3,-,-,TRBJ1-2,CAIISEGGYTF,TGTGCCATCATCTCAGAGGGGGGCTACACCTTC
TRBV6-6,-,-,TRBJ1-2,CASSSWARNYGYTF,TGTGCCAGCAGTTCGTGGGCGCGAAACTATGGCTACACCTTC
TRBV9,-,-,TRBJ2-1,CASSGTRGDEQFF,TGTGCCAGCAGCGGCACCCGAGGCGATGAGCAGTTCTTC
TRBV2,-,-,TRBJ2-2,CATRGTNTGELFF,TGTGCCACACGGGGCACGAACACCGGGGAGCTGTTTTTT
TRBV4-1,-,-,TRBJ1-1,CASSQQGQPNTEAFF,TGCGCCAGCAGCCAACAAGGACAGCCGAACACTGAAGCTTTCTTT
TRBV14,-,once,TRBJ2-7,CASSQRTAGAGYEQYF,TGTGCCAGCAGCCAAAGGACGGCGGGGGCCGGGTACGAGCAGTACTTC
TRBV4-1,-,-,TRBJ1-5,CASSQGVDQPQHF,TGCGCCAGCAGCCAAGGGGTCGATCAGCCCCAGCATTTT
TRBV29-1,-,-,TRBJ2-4,CSVNLQLAKNIQYF,TGCAGCGTGAACCTACAGCTAGCCAAAAACATTCAGTACTTC
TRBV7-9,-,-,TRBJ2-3,CASSSGTFPDTQYF,TGTGCCAGCAGCTCGGGGACATTCCCGGATACGCAGTATTTT
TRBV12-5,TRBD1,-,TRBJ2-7,CASGPGTGDSNEQYF,TGTGCTAGTGGTCCCGGGACAGGGGATAGTAACGAGCAGTACTTC
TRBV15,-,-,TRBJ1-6,CATSADSLRAPLHF,TGTGCCACCAGTGCGGACAGCTTGAGGGCACCCCTCCACTTT
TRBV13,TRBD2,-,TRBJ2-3,CASSLAGGSTDTQYF,TGTGCCAGCAGCTTAGCGGGGGGGAGCACAGATACGCAGTATTTT
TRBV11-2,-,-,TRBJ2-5,CASSRQGGQETQYF,TGTGCCAGCAGCAGGCAGGGAGGCCAAGAGACCCAGTACTTC
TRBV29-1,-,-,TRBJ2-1,CSVEAEGTEQFF,TGCAGCGTTGAGGCAGAAGGCACTGAGCAGTTCTTC
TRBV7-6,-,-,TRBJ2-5,CASSLGNQETQYF,TGTGCCAGCAGCTTGGGCAACCAAGAGACCCAGTACTTC
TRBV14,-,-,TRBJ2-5,CASSQEEFGAQYF,TGTGCCAGCAGCCAAGAGGAGTTCGGGGCCCAGTACTTC
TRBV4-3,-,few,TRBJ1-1,CASSRGENTEAFF,TGCGCCAGCAGTCGAGGGGAGAACACTGAAGCTTTCTTT
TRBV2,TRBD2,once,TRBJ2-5,CASHGLAGFQETQYF,TGTGCCAGTCATGGACTAGCGGGGTTTCAAGAGACCCAGTACTTC
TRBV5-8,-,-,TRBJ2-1,CASSLGRGAGDEQFF,TGTGCCAGCAGCTTAGGGAGGGGGGCCGGAGATGAGCAGTTCTTC
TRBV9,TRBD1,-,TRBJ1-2,CASSDRTGNRGFGYGYTF,TGTGCCAGCAGCGACCGAACTGGAAACAGGGGGTTCGGCTATGGCTACACCTTC
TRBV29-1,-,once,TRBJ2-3,CSVFAVRAGGDTQYF,TGCAGCGTCTTCGCTGTCAGGGCAGGAGGAGATACGCAGTATTTT
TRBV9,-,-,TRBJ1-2,CASIQASNGYTF,TGTGCCAGCATCCAAGCGAGTAATGGCTACACCTTC
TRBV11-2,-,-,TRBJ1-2,CASSLHRLGGYTF,TGTGCCAGCAGCCTACACAGGCTGGGGGGCTACACCTTC
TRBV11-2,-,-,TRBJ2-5,CASSLGFERNLQETQYF,TGTGCCAGCAGCTTAGGTTTCGAGCGGAACCTCCAAGAGACCCAGTACTTC
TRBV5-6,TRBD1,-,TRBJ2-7,CASSSPWTGAYEQYF,TGTGCCAGCAGCTCGCCATGGACAGGGGCGTACGAGCAGTACTTC
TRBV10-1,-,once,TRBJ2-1,CASSETTSLLWDEQFF,TGCGCCAGCAGTGAGACTACCAGCCTCCTCTGGGATGAGCAGTTCTTC
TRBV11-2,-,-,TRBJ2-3,CASSPTRGDTQYF,TGTGCCAGCAGCCCGACGCGGGGAGATACGCAGTATTTT
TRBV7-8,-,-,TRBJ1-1,CASSLGLGAGLMNTEAFF,TGTGCCAGCAGCTTGGGGTTAGGAGCAGGTCTCATGAACACTGAAGCTTTCTTT